Below, 25 T cell receptor beta chains from the same sample are listed, as sequenced in a study. TCRdb recomputed calls from the RT-PCR reads with MiXCR, one row per CDR3 protein. The table lists more than 550,000 distinct CDR3 sequences, about 14% of them singletons. Sequenced material: memory CD4+ T cells from blood. The receptor set was obtained from a female donor in good health, serving as a healthy control.

This clonotype occurred many times. CDR3 nucleotide sequence: TGTGCCAGCAGGTTGAATAGCAATCAGCCCCAGCATTTT. It codes for CASRLNSNQPQHF. This sequence joins TRBV27 and TRBJ1-5; D not resolved. CDR1 and CDR2 (germline): MNHEY, SMNVEV (reference sequence). The V end was cut by 6 bases, the J end by 0 bases, with 6 bases between. This CDR3 has 13 amino acids.

The chain is built from TRBV5-1 and TRBJ1-1, with D perhaps TRBD1 (6 bases). There are 14 residues in the CDR3. The germline V gene has CDR1 SGHRS and CDR2 YFSETQ. Trimming removed 2 bases at V and 7 bases at J, with 15 bases between. The CDR3 DNA follows: TGCGCCAGCAGCTTTGGACAGTCGATTAATGAAGCTTTCTTT. The encoded protein is CASSFGQSINEAFF.

This chain joins TRBV5-6 and TRBJ2-5, with D tentatively TRBD1 (6 bases). Germline loops: CDR1 SGHDT, CDR2 YYEEEE. This CDR3 is 14 amino acids long. Trimming took 3 bases from V and 5 from J, leaving 14 bases between them. The CDR3 coding sequence is TGTGCCAGCAGCTCGACCCAGGGGTTGGAGACCCAGTACTTC. This translates into CASSSTQGLETQYF.

The genes are TRBV5-6 and TRBJ1-2; 7 bases are shared with TRBD1. Germline V lookup: CDR1 SGHDT, CDR2 YYEEEE. The CDR3 is 16 amino acids. Trimming took 0 bases from V and 4 from J; bases not matched to a gene: 9. For the CDR3, the DNA is TGTGCCAGCAGCTTGGCACCTTGGACAGGTGGCTATGGCTACACCTTC. It translates to CASSLAPWTGGYGYTF.

This clonotype has only one observation. This clone may be a read error of a much larger clone one base away. The V call is TRBV6-5, the J call TRBJ2-1; no firm D call. Germline V gene data show CDR1 as MNHEY and CDR2 as SVGAGI. The CDR3 is made up of 15 amino acids. Here the CDR3 reads CASSYRSRSYNKQFF. The CDR3 nucleotides are TGTGCCAGCAGTTACCGATCTAGATCCTACAATAAGCAGTTCTTC.

The chain is built from TRBV29-1 and TRBJ1-2; 7 bases line up with TRBD1. V lost 6 bases, J lost 4 bases, and 5 bases stayed unmatched. CDR3 length: 12 residues. From germline, CDR1 is SQVTM and CDR2 ANQGSEA. DNA for the CDR3: TGCAGCGTGGGACAGCCGTTCTATGGCTACACCTTC. Amino acids: CSVGQPFYGYTF.

The chain couples TRBV11-2 to TRBJ1-4; no reliable D call. The V gene's germline CDR1 is SGHAT and CDR2 FQNNGV. This CDR3 spans 15 amino acids. Trimming removed 2 bases at V and 7 bases at J, with 14 bases between. CDR3 in amino acids: CASSLLRSVGEKLFF. The CDR3, as DNA: TGTGCCAGCAGCTTACTCCGGAGTGTCGGTGAAAAACTGTTTTTT.

The CDR3 protein is CASSYGTLKETQYF. The CDR3 coding sequence is TGTGCCAGCAGCTACGGGACACTAAAAGAGACCCAGTACTTC. The gene calls are TRBV5-6 and TRBJ2-5; D may be TRBD1 (6 bases). CDR3 length equals 14 residues. V was pared by 3 bases and J by 3 bases, with 12 bases between. The germline V gene encodes CDR1 SGHDT and CDR2 YYEEEE.

This clonotype was seen repeatedly, ten times or more. The CDR3 loop reads CSVERTGLTDTQYF. CDR3 bases: TGCAGCGTTGAAAGGACAGGGCTCACAGATACGCAGTATTTT. The chain combines TRBV29-1 with TRBJ2-3; TRBD1 matches 8 bases. V gave up 2 bases and J gave up 2 bases; unmatched junction bases: 3. Germline V gives CDR1 SQVTM, CDR2 ANQGSEA. The CDR3 runs 14 residues.

Only a few counts were recorded for this clonotype. The chain recombines TRBV6-5 with TRBJ2-1; 10 positions agree with TRBD2. The germline CDR1 and CDR2 sequences are MNHEY and SVGAGI. The CDR3 has 18 amino acids. V lost 2 bases, J lost 4 bases, and 11 bases stayed unmatched. In DNA form, the CDR3 reads TGTGCCAGCAGTTACCTGCGGACTAGCGGTAGTTTATACAATGAGCAGTTCTTC. Translation gives CASSYLRTSGSLYNEQFF.

This clonotype appeared many times. This rearrangement joins TRBV20-1 to TRBJ1-5; D not resolved. Trimming took off 1 base at V and 4 bases at J, with 11 bases between the two ends. CDR1 is DFQATT, CDR2 SNEGSKA, per germline (reference sequence). The CDR3 is made up of 14 amino acids. DNA for the CDR3: TGCAGTGCTAGAGTAGGGCTGCTGAATCAGCCCCAGCATTTT. Encoded protein: CSARVGLLNQPQHF.

This rearrangement joins TRBV28 to TRBJ2-7; TRBD2 aligns across 11 bases. Germline lookup yields CDR1 MDHEN and CDR2 SYDVKM. The J segment lost 6 bases and the V segment lost 5 bases, leaving 6 bases of the junction unmatched. The CDR3 consists of 14 residues. The CDR3 loop reads CASSTPGLAAEQYF. The DNA of the CDR3 is TGTGCCAGCAGTACACCGGGACTAGCGGCCGAGCAGTACTTC.

J is TRBJ2-1 and V is TRBV11-2; 10 bases map to TRBD2. From germline, CDR1 is SGHAT and CDR2 FQNNGV. This CDR3 spans 16 amino acids. The V and J ends lost 4 bases and 3 bases, in that order; junction bases with no gene match: 6. CDR3 in DNA: TGTGCCAGCAGCTACCGACTAGCGGGCATCTACAATGAGCAGTTCTTC. Translating it yields CASSYRLAGIYNEQFF. Full variable domain (missing parts from reference TRBV11-2 and TRBJ2-1): EAGVAQSPRYKIIEKRQSVAFWCNPISGHATLYWYQQILGQGPKLLIQFQNNGVVDDSQLPKDRFSAERLKGVDSTLKIQPAKLEDSAVYLCASSYRLAGIYNEQFFGPGTRLTVL.

This clonotype was seen more than once but under ten times. The rearrangement links TRBV28 to TRBJ2-1; 9 bases line up with TRBD2. The CDR3 consists of 14 residues. CDR1 MDHEN and CDR2 SYDVKM come from the germline V gene. V lost 4 bases to trimming and J lost 5 bases; unmatched junction nucleotides: 3. The CDR3 DNA reads as TGTGCCAGCAGTTCCCCTAGCGGGAACAATGAGCAGTTCTTC. Residues: CASSSPSGNNEQFF.

The sample holds a few counts of this clonotype. The genes are TRBV12-3 or TRBV12-4 and TRBJ2-2, with a weak D call TRBD2 (5 bases). The CDR3 is 14 residues long. The V gene lost 7 bases and the J gene lost 3 bases, with 12 bases spanning the gap. CDR3 in amino acids: CASTRGGYTGELFF. CDR3 in DNA: TGTGCCAGCACCAGAGGAGGATACACCGGGGAGCTGTTTTTT.

This clonotype occurred many times. The chain employs TRBV4-2 and TRBJ1-5, with 9 bases identical to TRBD1. V gave up 0 bases and J gave up 7 bases; unmatched junction bases: 7. The germline V gene encodes CDR1 LGHNA and CDR2 YNFKEQ. The CDR3 loop spans 16 amino acids. The CDR3 coding sequence is TGTGCCAGCAGCCAAGAGGACAGGGGTGGTGACCAGCCCCAGCATTTT. The encoded protein is CASSQEDRGGDQPQHF.

The chain joins TRBV7-9 to TRBJ2-2; 7 bases are shared with TRBD1. In germline, CDR1 is SEHNR, CDR2 FQNEAQ (reference sequence). The CDR3 length is 16 residues. After removal of 2 bases from V and 4 bases from J, the junction contained 7 bases not matched to a gene. DNA of the CDR3: TGTGCCAGCAGCTTACTGCTAGCAGGGGGCACCGGGGAGCTGTTTTTT. Translating gives CASSLLLAGGTGELFF.

This chain joins TRBV6-5 and TRBJ1-4; D gene ambiguous. From germline, CDR1 is MNHEY and CDR2 SVGAGI. V gave up 4 bases and J gave up 4 bases, with 13 bases separating them. The CDR3 loop spans 15 amino acids. DNA for the CDR3: TGTGCCAGCAGTTCTCGCCCGTGGAATAATGAAAAACTGTTTTTT. Its translation is CASSSRPWNNEKLFF.

This clonotype was picked up many times. V usage is TRBV4-3 and J usage is TRBJ1-4, with 10 nucleotides matching TRBD1. The V gene's germline CDR1 is LGHNA and CDR2 YSLEER. The V gene end was trimmed by 1 base and the J gene end by 7 bases; junction bases not matched to a gene: 3. The CDR3 is 15 residues long. The CDR3 DNA reads TGCGCCAGCAGCCAAGTGGGGACAGGGGTTGAAAAACTGTTTTTT. Protein: CASSQVGTGVEKLFF.

This clonotype was counted at least ten times. The J gene is TRBJ2-5, the V gene TRBV10-3, with 8 bases that match TRBD2. The V gene's germline CDR1 is ENHRY and CDR2 SYGVKD. The CDR3 loop spans 15 amino acids. Trimming took 4 bases from V and 4 from J; bases not matched to a gene: 8. CDR3 sequence: CAISAATSEGETQYF. The CDR3 DNA follows: TGTGCCATCAGTGCGGCGACTAGCGAGGGAGAGACCCAGTACTTC.

V is TRBV9 and J is TRBJ1-5; TRBD1 might be the D (5 bases). The CDR3 extends over 15 amino acids. V lost 3 bases to trimming and J lost 7 bases, with 17 bases between them. Germline V gene sequence: CDR1 SGDLS, CDR2 YYNGEE. CDR3 in DNA: TGTGCCAGCAGCGCATCTAATTGGGGGTTCCAGCCCCAGCATTTT. Translated, it gives CASSASNWGFQPQHF. Drawing the rest from reference TRBV9 and TRBJ1-5, the complete variable domain is DSGVTQTPKHLITATGQRVTLRCSPRSGDLSVYWYQQSLDQGLQFLIQYYNGEERAKGNILERFSAQQFPDLHSELNLSSLELGDSALYFCASSASNWGFQPQHFGDGTRLSIL.

This clonotype was counted between two and nine times. V is TRBV19 and J is TRBJ2-1; 7 positions match TRBD1. The CDR3 is 17 amino acids. V shed 5 bases, J shed 0 bases, and the junction held 10 bases outside the gene matches. Germline V gene lookup returns CDR1 LNHDA and CDR2 SQIVND (reference sequence). Here the CDR3 DNA reads TGTGCCAGTAGTCCGACAGGGCCCCAGAGCTCCTACAATGAGCAGTTCTTC. Translating gives CASSPTGPQSSYNEQFF.

The chain employs TRBV28 and TRBJ1-3; no clear D gene. The germline V and J ends were trimmed by 3 bases and 0 bases, with 15 bases remaining between them. This CDR3 region has 17 residues. Germline CDR1 MDHEN, CDR2 SYDVKM. The CDR3, as DNA: TGTGCCAGCAGTTTGGTTTCGGGCCCCAGCTCTGGAAACACCATATATTTT. It is translated as CASSLVSGPSSGNTIYF.

This clonotype was seen many times. The V and J genes are TRBV6-6 and TRBJ1-1; perhaps TRBD1 as D (5 bases). Trimming stripped 6 bases from V and 4 bases from J, with 12 bases between. This CDR3 has 13 residues. Germline lookup yields CDR1 MNHNY and CDR2 SVGAGI (reference sequence). The CDR3 DNA follows: TGTGCCAGCAGGGGCAGCCAGGGCACTGAAGCTTTCTTT. This translates into CASRGSQGTEAFF.

In its sample, this clonotype was seen a few times. This rearrangement joins TRBV18 to TRBJ2-2; D may be TRBD1 (6 bases). The V gene's germline CDR1 is KGHSH and CDR2 LQKENI. The CDR3 covers 15 residues. V shed 3 bases and J shed 5 bases, with 13 bases lying between them. The CDR3, as DNA: TGTGCCAGCTCACCGAGGCAGGGGCGGACCGGGGAGCTGTTTTTT. This codes for CASSPRQGRTGELFF.